These T cell receptor beta chains were read from a single sample in a study of cytomegalovirus exposure and HLA in healthy donors. The protocol was immunoSEQ multiplex PCR, while the TCRdb copy is restricted to in-frame clones and leaves out a portion. The sample includes under 150,000 clones, 65% to 85% of them seen just once. The source material was PBMCs. These receptors all stem from a woman in her twenties or thirties in good health and CMV-seropositive. The CDR3 runs from the conserved cysteine through the conserved F or W. A D gene is named only where the DNA matches it firmly.

v_call,j_call,d_call,cdr3_nt,cdr3_aa
TRBV13,TRBJ1-2,NA,TGTGCCAGCAGCCTCGGGACTGGAAACTATGGCTACACCTTC,CASSLGTGNYGYTF
TRBV4-2,TRBJ1-1,NA,TGTGCCAGCAGCCGAGGGGGTCCTGAAGCTTTCTTT,CASSRGGPEAFF
TRBV7-9,TRBJ2-7,NA,TGTGCCAGCGGGTTGGGCGGGCCCTACGAGCAGTACTTC,CASGLGGPYEQYF
TRBV5-1,TRBJ1-2,NA,TGCGCCAGCAGCGTGGACAGACCCGACGAAAGAGGCTACACCTTC,CASSVDRPDERGYTF
TRBV15,TRBJ1-5,NA,TGTGCCACCAGCAGGTACAATCAGCCCCAGCATTTT,CATSRYNQPQHF
TRBV7-9,TRBJ1-4,TRBD1,TGTTCCAGCAGCCGTTACAAGGGAAGACAGGGGAACGAAAAACTGTTTTTT,CSSSRYKGRQGNEKLFF
TRBV27,TRBJ2-7,TRBD1,TGTGCCAGCAGCGAGGACAGGGGGCTGGGGAACGAGCAGTACTTC,CASSEDRGLGNEQYF
TRBV4-1,TRBJ1-1,TRBD1,TGCGCCAGCAGCCAAGATACGGGACAGGGGGCGCGGAACACTGAAGCTTTCTTT,CASSQDTGQGARNTEAFF
TRBV5-1,TRBJ2-1,NA,TGCGCCAGCAGCACACAGGACGGATACAATGAGCAGTTCTTC,CASSTQDGYNEQFF
TRBV6-1,TRBJ2-1,NA,TGTGCCAGCAGTGAAGGACCGAGGAATGAGCAGTTCTTC,CASSEGPRNEQFF
TRBV11-2,TRBJ1-5,NA,TGTGCCAGCAGCTCTTATAGCAATCAGCCCCAGCATTTT,CASSSYSNQPQHF
TRBV5-1,TRBJ2-5,NA,TGCGCCAGCAGCTTGTCGTCAGGGTTCCAAGAGACCCAGTACTTC,CASSLSSGFQETQYF
TRBV7-2,TRBJ1-2,NA,TGTGCCAGCAGCTTAGCTGGGACTGGCCTAAGATTCTATGGCTACACCTTC,CASSLAGTGLRFYGYTF
TRBV4-2,TRBJ2-1,TRBD2,TGTGCCAGCAGCCAAGCTGTGGCTAGCGGGGATGAGCAGTTCTTC,CASSQAVASGDEQFF
TRBV5-1,TRBJ2-3,TRBD2,TGCGCCAGCAGCTTGGAACCGGGACTAGCGGGAGGTACAGATACGCAGTATTTT,CASSLEPGLAGGTDTQYF